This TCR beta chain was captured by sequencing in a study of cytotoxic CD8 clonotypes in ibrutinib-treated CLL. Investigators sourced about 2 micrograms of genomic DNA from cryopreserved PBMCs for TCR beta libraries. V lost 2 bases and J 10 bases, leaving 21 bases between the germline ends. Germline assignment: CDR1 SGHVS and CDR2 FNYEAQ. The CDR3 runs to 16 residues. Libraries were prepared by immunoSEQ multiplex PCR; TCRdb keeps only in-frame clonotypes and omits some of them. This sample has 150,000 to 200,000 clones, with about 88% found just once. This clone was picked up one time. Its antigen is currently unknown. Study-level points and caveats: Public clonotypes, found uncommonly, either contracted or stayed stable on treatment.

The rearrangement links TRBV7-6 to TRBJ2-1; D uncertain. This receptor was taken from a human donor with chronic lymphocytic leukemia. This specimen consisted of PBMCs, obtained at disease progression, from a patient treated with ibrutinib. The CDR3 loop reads CASSLHPRLPSWEQFF. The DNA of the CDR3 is TGTGCCAGCAGCTTACACCCCCGACTCCCCTCGTGGGAGCAGTTCTTC.